The clone carrying this TCR beta chain was found a few times. The target antigen is unknown. The data originate from a study of CD8 T cells in ankylosing spondylitis. Findings and caveats of the study: Within ankylosing spondylitis blood, a TCR beta motif made up of seven to nine highly homologous variants appeared to be characteristic.

MiXCR, applied by TCRdb to the 5' RACE reads, yields one record per CDR3 protein. The sample contains about 250,000 distinct CDR3 sequences, 18% of which appear only once. This clonotype originated in a male donor with ankylosing spondylitis or in good health (not recorded which). Sequenced: blood, either unsorted or a sorted T cell fraction (not recorded which).

CDR3 nucleotide sequence: TGTGCCAGCAGCTCCCTCGGGGGGGCTACCTACGAGCAGTACTTC. This codes for CASSSLGGATYEQYF. The chain links TRBV13 to TRBJ2-7; 8 positions match TRBD2. The CDR3 is 15 residues long. Germline V gene sequence: CDR1 PRHDT, CDR2 FYEKMQ (reference sequence). The trim removed 4 bases at V and 2 bases at J, leaving 7 bases unmatched.